These 23 T cell receptor beta chains were sequenced from one sample in a study of Graves' ophthalmopathy and Graves' hyperthyroidism. Amplifying from RNA transcripts, the study obtained TCR beta CDR3 regions. In the first round, RT-PCR was carried out with HTBI primers, and a multiplex PCR formed the second round. TCRdb recomputed calls from the multiplex PCR reads with MiXCR, one row per CDR3 protein. The table has 450,000 or so distinct CDR3 sequences, approximately 15% seen once; the top ten hold 9.8%. The source material was blood. The receptor set was obtained from a woman in her 30s with Graves' ophthalmopathy.

This clonotype was seen ten or more times. This chain uses TRBV5-1 with TRBJ2-7, with 9 bases aligning to TRBD2. V was pared by 0 bases and J by 0 bases, with 4 bases of the junction left unmatched. This CDR3 comprises 16 residues. Germline V gene sequence: CDR1 SGHRS, CDR2 YFSETQ. CDR3 DNA: TGCGCCAGCAGCTTGGGGGTAGCGGGGGCCTCCTACGAGCAGTACTTC. This codes for CASSLGVAGASYEQYF.

Many counts were recorded for this clonotype. The chain combines TRBV7-3 with TRBJ2-2, with 7 bases lining up with TRBD2. CDR3 length: 17 residues. The germline CDR1 and CDR2 sequences are SGHTA and FQGTGA. Trimming removed 5 bases from V and 0 bases from J; junction bases left unmatched: 9. CDR3 nucleotide sequence: TGTGCCAGCAGCCCCTCAGCGGGGCGACCGAACACCGGGGAGCTGTTTTTT. This codes for CASSPSAGRPNTGELFF.

This clonotype came up many times. CDR3 DNA: TGTGCCAGCAGGCCTTGGACAGGGGGCCACAACTATGGCTACACCTTC. This codes for CASRPWTGGHNYGYTF. This sequence joins TRBV2 and TRBJ1-2; 11 bases agree with TRBD1. The germline gives CDR1 SNHLY, CDR2 FYNNEI. The length of the CDR3 is 16 residues. V was pared by 6 bases and J by 2 bases, with 8 bases of the junction left unmatched.

This clonotype has at least ten counts. This chain connects TRBV6-1 to TRBJ2-5, with D unresolved. The length of the CDR3 is 13 residues. The germline V gene encodes CDR1 MNHNS and CDR2 SASEGT. The ends were cut back, 1 base at V and 3 bases at J, with 6 bases in the middle. CDR3 residues: CASSEVRKETQYF. In nucleotides, the CDR3 is TGTGCCAGCAGTGAAGTCAGAAAAGAGACCCAGTACTTC.

This clonotype occurred many times. The chain joins TRBV6-1 to TRBJ2-7; D gene uncertain. Germline V gene lookup returns CDR1 MNHNS and CDR2 SASEGT. The CDR3 has 15 residues. V was clipped by 4 bases and J by 2 bases, with 15 bases between them. The CDR3, as DNA: TGTGCCAGCAGTGCCATTAGGGCAAGGCCCTACGAGCAGTACTTC. Protein sequence: CASSAIRARPYEQYF.

Ten or more counts support this clonotype. The chain uses TRBV25-1 and TRBJ1-1, with TRBD1 as a possible D gene (5 bases). V was trimmed by 3 bases and J by 6 bases, leaving 8 bases between them. Germline CDR1 MGHDK, CDR2 SYGVNS. This CDR3 is built from 12 residues. CDR3 loop: CASSEGGAEAFF. CDR3 in DNA: TGTGCCAGCAGTGAGGGAGGGGCTGAAGCTTTCTTT.

Of note for this clonotype: This may stem from a read error, because a much larger clone lies one nucleotide away. CDR3 loop: CASSFEYSGSERDTQYF. Written as DNA, the CDR3 is TGTGCCAGCAGTTTCGAGTATTCGGGGTCAGAGAGAGATACCCAGTACTTC. The V and J genes are TRBV28 and TRBJ2-5, with a tentative D call TRBD2 (5 bases). Germline V gives CDR1 MDHEN, CDR2 SYDVKM. V dropped 3 bases and J dropped 8 bases, with 25 bases sitting between them. This CDR3 contains 17 residues.

In this sample, this clonotype turned up many times. V gene TRBV12-3 or TRBV12-4 combines with J gene TRBJ2-3, with 11 bases that match TRBD2. The CDR3 is made up of 16 amino acids. Trimming cost V 5 bases and J 2 bases; bases outside gene matches: 6. Written as DNA, the CDR3 is TGTGCCAGCAGTCCCCGACTAGCGGGATACACAGATACGCAGTATTTT. It codes for CASSPRLAGYTDTQYF.

This clonotype has ten or more counts. The rearrangement links TRBV11-3 to TRBJ1-6; weak D call: TRBD1 (5 bases). The CDR3 length is 15 residues. V was cut by 5 bases and J by 4 bases, with 12 bases left in between. Germline lookup yields CDR1 SGHNT and CDR2 YENEEA. The CDR3 sequence is CASSLLTVYNSPLHF. In nucleotides, the CDR3 is TGTGCCAGCAGCCTGTTGACAGTTTATAATTCACCCCTCCACTTT.

The table lists this clonotype with many counts. The rearrangement joins TRBV30 to TRBJ1-1; a possible D gene is TRBD1 (5 bases). Trimming cost V 4 bases and J 1 base, with 10 bases left between them. The CDR3 runs 13 residues. The germline gives CDR1 GTSNPN, CDR2 SVGIG (reference sequence). The CDR3 here is CAWNRGGNTEAFF. The CDR3 DNA follows: TGTGCCTGGAACCGGGGGGGGAACACTGAAGCTTTCTTT.

V gene TRBV11-2 combines with J gene TRBJ1-5; perhaps TRBD1 as D (6 bases). V was cut by 5 bases and J by 0 bases, with 14 bases left in between. CDR3 size: 16 residues. Germline V CDR1 and CDR2: SGHAT, FQNNGV. The DNA for the CDR3 is TGTGCCAGCAGCGTCACCGGGACAAATAGCAATCAGCCCCAGCATTTT. This encodes CASSVTGTNSNQPQHF.

This clonotype was seen repeatedly, ten times or more. V is TRBV7-3 and J is TRBJ2-7; TRBD2 matches at 9 bases. The V segment lost 4 bases and the J segment 1 base; nucleotides outside the gene matches: 14. CDR1 is SGHTA and CDR2 is FQGTGA in the germline V gene. This CDR3 spans 18 amino acids. The CDR3 is CASSYPRLAGAPSYEQYF. CDR3 nucleotide sequence: TGTGCCAGCAGCTACCCTAGGTTAGCGGGAGCTCCATCCTACGAGCAGTACTTC.

At least ten counts were recorded for this clonotype. The chain joins TRBV3-1 to TRBJ1-1; a weak D match, TRBD1 (6 bases). In germline, CDR1 is LGHDT, CDR2 YNNKEL (reference sequence). The CDR3 runs to 13 residues. V lost 3 bases, J lost 11 bases, and 16 bases lay in between. CDR3 sequence: CASSQLMGDRAFF. CDR3 in DNA: TGTGCCAGCAGCCAGCTTATGGGAGACAGGGCTTTCTTT.

In its sample, this clonotype was seen a few times. This chain links TRBV2 with TRBJ2-2; 12 bases are a match to TRBD2. Unmatched junction bases numbered 2, after V lost 5 bases and J lost 1 base. CDR1 and CDR2 (germline): SNHLY, FYNNEI. The CDR3 totals 16 residues. CDR3 residues: CASSRTSGVNTGELFF. Written as DNA, the CDR3 is TGTGCCAGCAGTCGGACTAGCGGGGTGAACACCGGGGAGCTGTTTTTT.

Many counts were recorded for this clonotype. V gene TRBV6-1 combines with J gene TRBJ2-2; D gene ambiguous. With 6 bases removed from V and 2 bases from J, the gap between germline ends came to 4 bases. The germline gives CDR1 MNHNS, CDR2 SASEGT. This CDR3 contains 12 residues. The CDR3 loop is CASSRNTGELFF. CDR3 DNA sequence: TGTGCCAGCAGCCGAAACACCGGGGAGCTGTTTTTT.

This clonotype occurred many times. The rearrangement joins TRBV7-2 to TRBJ2-7; tentatively, D is TRBD2 (5 bases). V dropped 3 bases and J dropped 6 bases, with 15 bases sitting between them. This CDR3 comprises 14 residues. Per germline, CDR1 SGHTA and CDR2 FQGNSA. The CDR3 coding sequence is TGTGCCAGCAGCTTCGCGGGTACGGTGAGCGAGCAGTACTTC. As protein: CASSFAGTVSEQYF.

This clonotype has a handful of counts. The rearrangement links TRBV4-1 to TRBJ2-7; D may be TRBD1 or TRBD2 (5 bases each). This CDR3 is 14 amino acids long. Germline V CDR1 and CDR2: MGHRA, YSYEKL. V lost 5 bases to trimming and J lost 1 base, with 12 bases between them. The DNA for the CDR3 is TGCGCCAGCAGCGGCCGGGACGGTTCCTACGAGCAGTACTTC. Amino acid sequence: CASSGRDGSYEQYF.

As to this clonotype: At one of its ends the junction is not consistent with the germline gene, which may arise from a read error. The V and J genes are TRBV12-3 or TRBV12-4 and TRBJ2-7, with TRBD2 matching over 7 bases. The CDR3 has 14 amino acids. The CDR3 reads CTSSFSGGGYEQYF. CDR3 sequence (DNA): TGTACCAGCAGTTTCTCTGGCGGGGGATACGAGCAGTACTTC.

The chain employs TRBV3-1 and TRBJ1-2, with TRBD1 as a possible D gene (5 bases). The ends were cut back, 0 bases at V and 4 bases at J, with 18 bases in the middle. Germline V lookup: CDR1 LGHDT, CDR2 YNNKEL (reference sequence). This CDR3 has 17 residues. The CDR3 DNA sequence: TGTGCCAGCAGCCAAGATTTGGGGGGTCCTCCACTCTATGGCTACACCTTC. This translates into CASSQDLGGPPLYGYTF.

The chain combines TRBV10-3 with TRBJ2-5; TRBD1 aligns across 8 bases. J gave up 3 bases and V 5 bases, and 5 bases lay outside the gene matches. The germline gives CDR1 ENHRY, CDR2 SYGVKD. The CDR3 spans 14 residues. The CDR3 region is CAISRDRREETQYF. The CDR3 nucleotides are TGTGCCATCAGTCGGGACAGGCGCGAAGAGACCCAGTACTTC.

This clonotype has a count of ten or more. The chain employs TRBV5-1 and TRBJ2-7; 9 bases agree with TRBD1. The CDR3 totals 14 residues. Germline CDR1 reads SGHRS; CDR2 reads YFSETQ. The CDR3 region is CASNPGTGSYEQYF. Written as DNA, the CDR3 is TGCGCTTCCAACCCGGGGACAGGGTCCTACGAGCAGTACTTC. Full variable domain (missing parts from reference TRBV5-1 and TRBJ2-7): KAGVTQTPRYLIKTRGQQVTLSCSPISGHRSVSWYQQTPGQGLQFLFEYFSETQRNKGNFPGRFSGRQFSNSRSEMNVSTLELGDSALYLCASNPGTGSYEQYFGPGTRLTVT.

This clonotype was recorded many times. This chain connects TRBV6-4 to TRBJ2-7; 16 bases fit TRBD2. The V segment lost 7 bases and the J segment 7 bases; nucleotides outside the gene matches: 13. This CDR3 has 17 residues. CDR1 is MRHNA and CDR2 is SNTAGT in the germline V gene. DNA for the CDR3: TGTGCCAGCACCCCGGGACTAGCGGGAGGGCTTTATAAGGAGCAGTACTTC. Its protein product is CASTPGLAGGLYKEQYF.

This clonotype was seen many times. This chain joins TRBV6-5 and TRBJ1-5; perhaps TRBD1 as D (5 bases). CDR1 is MNHEY, CDR2 SVGAGI, per germline. Between the trimmed V and J ends, which lost 5 bases and 5 bases, there was a span of 10 bases. There are 13 residues in the CDR3. As DNA, the CDR3 is TGTGCCAGCAGTCGGACACCCGATCAGCCCCAGCATTTT. Translated, it gives CASSRTPDQPQHF.